Here is one T cell receptor beta chain with its context. The germline gene is not matched at one end of the junction; a read error may be the cause. These data belong to a study of blood T cell repertoires in COVID-19. Generated by immunoSEQ multiplex PCR, the TCRdb table keeps only in-frame clones and is missing some. The repertoire includes around 170,000 clones, around 90% of them detected once, and around 25% sits in the top ten. Looked up from germline, CDR1 is SEHNR and CDR2 is FQNEAQ (reference sequence). This CDR3 spans 14 amino acids. What was sequenced was peripheral blood. The chain combines TRBV7-9 with TRBJ2-6; unclear D gene. The clonotype was recovered from a man aged 60-69 years with acute or convalescent COVID-19. The CDR3 DNA reads TGTGCAAGCAGTGAGCAGGCTGGGGCCAACGTCCTGACTTTC. Its translation: CASSEQAGANVLTF.